What follows is one TCR beta chain and its context. The entry originates in a study of blood T cell repertoires in COVID-19. About the study: Donors in the United States, Italy and Spain gave samples during acute or convalescent COVID-19. Sample material is recorded as cDNA or gDNA derived from T cells, B-cell-depleted T cells, or PBMCs.

In the original workflow: Reference gene primer amplification gave nucleated cell count estimates. Repertoires were generated with immunoSEQ multiplex PCR, while TCRdb's copy carries only in-frame clones and drops some. V, J and clone size were drawn from that table, and D and trimming were deduced from the DNA. The sample holds some 110,000 clones, 80% seen once. Sequenced: peripheral blood. The source is a man in his fifties or sixties with active or convalescent COVID-19.

CDR3 nucleotides: TGTGCCAGCAGTGAATGGGGACAGGGGGTGGCCCAAGAGACCCAGTACTTC. Protein sequence: CASSEWGQGVAQETQYF. The J gene is TRBJ2-5, the V gene TRBV6-1; 11 positions agree with TRBD1. Germline loops: CDR1 MNHNS, CDR2 SASEGT. The V segment lost 2 bases and the J segment 1 base; nucleotides outside the gene matches: 6. The CDR3 sequence is 17 residues long.